What follows are 18 T cell receptor beta chains derived from one specimen sequenced in a study of blood T cell repertoires in COVID-19. TCRdb's copy holds only in-frame clones and misses some; the assay was immunoSEQ multiplex PCR. The profile covers 150,000 to 200,000 clones, with around 87% appearing a single time and about 0.98% taken by the ten largest. Sequenced sample: peripheral blood. These receptors all stem from a man aged 18 to 30 with acute or convalescent COVID-19.

The chain joins TRBV7-9 to TRBJ2-2; D is possibly TRBD2 (6 bases). The V end was cut by 5 bases, the J end by 0 bases, with 16 bases between. CDR3 length: 17 amino acids. CDR1 and CDR2 (germline): SEHNR, FQNEAQ (reference sequence). CDR3 in amino acids: CASSAPLGTANTGELFF. The CDR3 coding sequence is TGTGCCAGCAGCGCACCCCTCGGGACTGCGAACACCGGGGAGCTGTTTTTT. Using reference TRBV7-9 and TRBJ2-2 for the parts outside the CDR3, the full variable domain is DTGVSQNPRHKITKRGQNVTFRCDPISEHNRLYWYRQTLGQGPEFLTYFQNEAQLEKSRLLSDRFSAERPKGSFSTLEIQRTEQGDSAMYLCASSAPLGTANTGELFFGEGSRLTVL.

The chain uses TRBV2 and TRBJ1-2; tentative D call: TRBD1 (5 bases). CDR3 length: 13 amino acids. CDR1 is SNHLY, CDR2 FYNNEI, per germline. Trimming left V 4 bases short and J 4 bases short, with 10 bases between. The CDR3 protein is CASSAPRGYGYTF. CDR3 DNA: TGTGCCAGCAGTGCCCCTAGGGGCTATGGCTACACCTTC.

The chain employs TRBV25-1 and TRBJ2-1; TRBD2 matches at 16 bases. V shed 8 bases and J 8 bases; nucleotides not matched to a gene: 9. In germline, CDR1 is MGHDK, CDR2 SYGVNS. The CDR3 consists of 16 residues. CDR3 loop: CASPQGTSGGADEQFF. DNA for the CDR3: TGTGCCAGCCCTCAAGGGACTAGCGGGGGGGCCGATGAGCAGTTCTTC.

J is TRBJ2-5 and V is TRBV2; 9 bases are a match to TRBD1. Trimming removed 3 bases from V and 6 bases from J; junction bases left unmatched: 8. The CDR3 totals 15 residues. CDR1 SNHLY and CDR2 FYNNEI come from the germline V gene. CDR3 sequence: CASSDATGGRKTQYF. The CDR3 nucleotides are TGTGCCAGCAGTGACGCTACAGGGGGCAGAAAGACCCAGTACTTC.

The V gene is TRBV9, the J gene TRBJ2-3; possibly TRBD2 for D (5 bases). V lost 0 bases and J lost 3, with 14 bases in between. The CDR3 sequence is 16 residues long. CDR1 and CDR2 from the germline V gene are SGDLS and YYNGEE. CDR3 bases: TGTGCCAGCAGCGTAGGGGCGGGCGCGGCGACAGATACGCAGTATTTT. Translation gives CASSVGAGAATDTQYF.

V gene TRBV7-2 combines with J gene TRBJ1-2, with D unresolved. The V and J ends lost 4 bases and 4 bases respectively, with 19 bases between them. Per germline, CDR1 SGHTA and CDR2 FQGNSA. The CDR3 is 16 amino acids. The CDR3 sequence: CASSSTNYFSSYGYTF. The CDR3 nucleotides read TGTGCCAGCAGCTCAACCAACTATTTTAGTAGCTATGGCTACACCTTC. Full variable domain (remainder filled in from reference TRBV7-2 and TRBJ1-2): GAGVSQSPSNKVTEKGKDVELRCDPISGHTALYWYRQSLGQGLEFLIYFQGNSAPDKSGLPSDRFSAERTGGSVSTLTIQRTQQEDSAVYLCASSSTNYFSSYGYTFGSGTRLTVV.

This rearrangement joins TRBV7-6 to TRBJ2-5; TRBD2 aligns across 8 bases. This CDR3 has 15 residues. Germline V gives CDR1 SGHVS, CDR2 FNYEAQ. V shed 3 bases, J shed 1 base, and the junction held 4 bases outside the gene matches. For the CDR3, the DNA is TGTGCCAGCAGCTTCCGGGGGGGCGGCCAAGAGACCCAGTACTTC. Translation gives CASSFRGGGQETQYF.

This chain joins TRBV19 and TRBJ2-7; D is undetermined. Germline values: CDR1 LNHDA, CDR2 SQIVND (reference sequence). The CDR3 is made up of 13 amino acids. V shed 5 bases and J shed 5 bases, with 13 bases lying between them. The CDR3 sequence is CASSVRSGHEQYV. DNA for the CDR3: TGTGCCAGTAGTGTCCGATCGGGTCACGAGCAGTACGTC.

V usage is TRBV5-1 and J usage is TRBJ1-6; possible D gene TRBD1, 6 bases. This CDR3 is 14 amino acids long. The V end lost 0 bases, the J end lost 10 bases, and 11 bases lay between the germline ends. From germline, CDR1 is SGHRS and CDR2 YFSETQ. This CDR3 is CASSLGRGESPLHF. CDR3 coding DNA: TGCGCCAGCAGCTTGGGCAGGGGTGAATCACCCCTCCACTTT. Looking up the rest from reference TRBV5-1 and TRBJ1-6 gives the full variable domain: KAGVTQTPRYLIKTRGQQVTLSCSPISGHRSVSWYQQTPGQGLQFLFEYFSETQRNKGNFPGRFSGRQFSNSRSEMNVSTLELGDSALYLCASSLGRGESPLHFGNGTRLTVT.

The genes are TRBV11-2 and TRBJ1-2, with TRBD1 as a possible D gene (6 bases). The CDR3 runs to 14 residues. The V end was cut by 5 bases, the J end by 0 bases, with 10 bases between. CDR1 is SGHAT, CDR2 FQNNGV, per germline. CDR3 nucleotide sequence: TGTGCCAGCAGCCCGGGGGGCCCTAACTATGGCTACACCTTC. Its translation is CASSPGGPNYGYTF.

The table lists this clone with a few counts. The genes are TRBV3-1 (or the pseudogene TRBV3-2) and TRBJ1-2; 11 nucleotides agree with TRBD1. Germline CDR1 and CDR2: LGHDT and YNNKEL (reference sequence). This CDR3 is 18 amino acids long. Trimming took 3 bases from V and 0 from J; bases not matched to a gene: 9. CDR3 in DNA: TGTGCCAGCAGCCATCTCCGGGACAGGGGGTCTGCTAACTATGGCTACACCTTC. It translates to CASSHLRDRGSANYGYTF.

This clone was detected a few times. V gene TRBV7-2 combines with J gene TRBJ1-2; D is unresolved. CDR3 size: 13 residues. Trimming removed 3 bases from V and 5 bases from J, with 10 bases in between. Germline V gives CDR1 SGHTA, CDR2 FQGNSA. The CDR3 sequence is CASSLNSMYGYTF. CDR3 bases: TGTGCCAGCAGCTTGAACAGTATGTATGGCTACACCTTC.

The rearrangement links TRBV21-1 to TRBJ1-5. TRBV21-1 is an annotated pseudogene. There are 18 residues in the CDR3. The CDR3 loop reads CASSKMGEGGDGNQPQHF. CDR3 coding DNA: TGTGCCAGCAGCAAAATGGGGGAGGGAGGGGATGGCAATCAGCCCCAGCATTTT.

V is TRBV5-1 and J is TRBJ2-5, with 9 bases aligning to TRBD1. The CDR3 consists of 15 residues. Germline V gives CDR1 SGHRS, CDR2 YFSETQ. Trimming took 3 bases from V and 5 from J; bases not matched to a gene: 8. CDR3 nucleotides: TGCGCCAGCAGCTCAGGAATGACAGGGGGGGAGACCCAGTACTTC. Protein sequence: CASSSGMTGGETQYF.

CDR3 sequence: CATRGGSDGYTF. CDR3 bases: TGTGCCACCAGAGGAGGAAGCGATGGCTACACCTTC. The chain couples TRBV24-1 to TRBJ1-2; no reliable D call. CDR1 is KGHDR and CDR2 is SFDVKD in the germline V gene. The CDR3 has 12 amino acids. V was trimmed by 7 bases and J by 6 bases, leaving 11 bases between them.

The genes are TRBV11-2 and TRBJ1-3, with 10 bases fitting TRBD1. V was pared by 4 bases and J by 3 bases, with 15 bases of the junction left unmatched. Per germline, CDR1 SGHAT and CDR2 FQNNGV. CDR3 size: 19 residues. The CDR3 DNA reads TGTGCCAGCAGCTCCCGGCCGAGGTCGACAGGGGGCTATGGAAACACCATATATTTT. Encoded protein: CASSSRPRSTGGYGNTIYF.

The V and J genes are TRBV24-1 and TRBJ1-4; a weak D match, TRBD1 (6 bases). The germline V gene has CDR1 KGHDR and CDR2 SFDVKD. This CDR3 has 16 amino acids. Deletions cut 4 bases from V and 5 bases from J, with 16 bases between. This chain's CDR3 is CATSEGGGGENEKLFF. The CDR3 DNA follows: TGTGCCACCAGTGAGGGGGGGGGCGGAGAAAATGAAAAACTGTTTTTT.

The V and J genes are TRBV10-3 and TRBJ2-2; no clear D. Germline V gene sequence: CDR1 ENHRY, CDR2 SYGVKD. This CDR3 comprises 14 residues. Trimming stripped 10 bases from V and 7 bases from J, with 19 bases between. The DNA of the CDR3 is TGTGCCACCCACTCTAGTATCGTTATCGGGGAGCTGTTTTTT. Translation: CATHSSIVIGELFF.